These 25 T cell receptor beta chains share one sample of origin, sequenced in a study of cytomegalovirus exposure and HLA in healthy donors. Primers: 60 Vbeta forward and 13 Jbeta reverse. Assay: immunoSEQ multiplex PCR; the TCRdb copy retains only in-frame clones and omits some. This table holds roughly 120,000 clones, around 80% found once. Sequences were obtained from PBMCs. The receptors shown here come from a man aged 25-40 years in good health and CMV-seronegative.

This sequence joins TRBV7-2 and TRBJ1-3; the match to TRBD1 covers 10 bases. V lost 5 bases and J lost 4; bases outside the gene matches: 11. The CDR3 consists of 17 residues. From germline, CDR1 is SGHTA and CDR2 FQGNSA. CDR3 amino acids: CASSDPGQGSGGNTIYF. CDR3 DNA: TGTGCCAGCAGCGACCCGGGACAGGGGTCGGGAGGAAACACCATATATTTT.

This clone showed up just a few times. The genes are TRBV5-1 and TRBJ2-5, with 7 bases that match TRBD1. CDR3 length: 13 residues. Losses at the gene ends were 1 base for V and 4 bases for J; bases not matched to a gene: 1. The V gene's germline CDR1 is SGHRS and CDR2 YFSETQ. DNA of the CDR3: TGCGCCAGCAGCTTGAGGGGGCTAGAGACCCAGTACTTC. Protein product: CASSLRGLETQYF.

This clone occurred once. The chain carries TRBV10-3 and TRBJ2-7; D gene ambiguous. Trimming stripped 8 bases from V and 3 bases from J, with 14 bases between. The CDR3 sequence is 13 residues long. Germline V gene lookup returns CDR1 ENHRY and CDR2 SYGVKD. The CDR3 bases are TGTGCCATCTCCCCGCACGGTAACTACGAGCAGTACTTC. It codes for CAISPHGNYEQYF.

The genes are TRBV7-9 and TRBJ2-1; 8 bases are a match to TRBD2. The CDR3 sequence is 17 residues long. V lost 1 base to trimming and J lost 2 bases; unmatched junction nucleotides: 7. Germline CDR1 and CDR2: SEHNR and FQNEAQ (reference sequence). The CDR3 DNA sequence: TGTGCCAGCAGCTTAGACTCCAGCGGGAGCCCCTACAATGAGCAGTTCTTC. Its protein product is CASSLDSSGSPYNEQFF.

The rearrangement links TRBV10-3 to TRBJ2-1; tentatively, D is TRBD2 (6 bases). CDR3 length: 14 residues. Between the trimmed V and J ends, which lost 3 bases and 6 bases, there was a span of 12 bases. Germline CDR1 reads ENHRY; CDR2 reads SYGVKD. CDR3 in amino acids: CAISEVGRTNEQFF. CDR3 bases: TGTGCCATCAGTGAAGTTGGGAGGACCAATGAGCAGTTCTTC.

This clone was counted only a few times. DNA of the CDR3: TGTGCCAGCAGCTTAAACGAGGCAGATACGCAGTATTTT. Its translation is CASSLNEADTQYF. This chain connects TRBV5-4 to TRBJ2-3; D is unclear. The V end was cut by 2 bases, the J end by 4 bases, with 8 bases between. CDR1 SGHNT and CDR2 YYREEE come from the germline V gene (reference sequence). The CDR3 runs to 13 residues.

V is TRBV30 and J is TRBJ1-5; D call uncertain. Germline assignment: CDR1 GTSNPN and CDR2 SVGIG (reference sequence). This CDR3 has 15 residues. V was pared by 3 bases and J by 5 bases, with 17 bases between. The CDR3 bases are TGTGCCTGGAGCGCCGACCCAGGATATTATCAGCCCCAGCATTTT. Residues: CAWSADPGYYQPQHF.

The J gene is TRBJ2-7, the V gene TRBV4-1, with D possibly being TRBD1 (5 bases). This CDR3 has 15 residues. The germline V gene has CDR1 MGHRA and CDR2 YSYEKL. The V end was cut by 1 base, the J end by 3 bases, with 13 bases between. The DNA of the CDR3 is TGCGCCAGCAGCCAAGTTTGGGCAGGGAACTACGAGCAGTACTTC. Amino acid sequence: CASSQVWAGNYEQYF.

The rearrangement joins TRBV28 to TRBJ1-5; no clear D. The CDR3 covers 13 residues. V was cut by 6 bases and J by 5 bases, with 11 bases left in between. The germline CDR1 and CDR2 sequences are MDHEN and SYDVKM. CDR3 coding DNA: TGTGCCAGCAGGTACCAGATGGATCAGCCCCAGCATTTT. Residues: CASRYQMDQPQHF.

The chain is built from TRBV4-1 and TRBJ2-3; no reliable D call. From germline, CDR1 is MGHRA and CDR2 YSYEKL. This CDR3 is built from 15 residues. V lost 2 bases and J 0 bases, leaving 9 bases between the germline ends. CDR3 bases: TGCGCCAGCAGCCAACCGGGTTCTAGCACAGATACGCAGTATTTT. Its translation is CASSQPGSSTDTQYF.

This clone has a handful of counts. The V call is TRBV19, the J call TRBJ1-4; TRBD1 matches at 8 bases. With 6 bases clipped from V and 3 bases from J, the junction kept 6 bases outside the gene matches. Germline V gene lookup returns CDR1 LNHDA and CDR2 SQIVND (reference sequence). CDR3 length: 15 residues. In DNA form, the CDR3 reads TGTGCCAGTAGCCTACAGGGGGGACCTAATGAAAAACTGTTTTTT. Its protein is CASSLQGGPNEKLFF.

V and J are TRBV7-9 and TRBJ1-2; D is unresolved. CDR3 length equals 14 residues. V was clipped by 4 bases and J by 3 bases, with 12 bases between them. The germline gives CDR1 SEHNR, CDR2 FQNEAQ (reference sequence). In nucleotides, the CDR3 is TGTGCCAGCAGCTCCAACAAAGCGGACTATGGCTACACCTTC. Amino acids: CASSSNKADYGYTF.

V gene TRBV4-3 combines with J gene TRBJ2-1; 11 bases align to TRBD2. The V segment lost 0 bases and the J segment 7 bases; nucleotides outside the gene matches: 8. Germline CDR1 is LGHNA and CDR2 is YSLEER. This CDR3 contains 17 residues. The DNA for the CDR3 is TGCGCCAGCAGCCAAGATCGTTTAACTAGCGGGAGTAATGAGCAGTTCTTC. This sequence encodes CASSQDRLTSGSNEQFF.

DNA of the CDR3: TGTGCCAGCAGTTCCTGGACACCCGGGAGGGAGACCCAGTACTTC. Its translation: CASSSWTPGRETQYF. The chain links TRBV28 to TRBJ2-5, with 7 bases lining up with TRBD2. The junction had 10 bases not matched to a gene; V was cut back by 4 bases and J by 5 bases. Germline V gene lookup returns CDR1 MDHEN and CDR2 SYDVKM. The length of the CDR3 is 15 residues. Looking up the rest from reference TRBV28 and TRBJ2-5 gives the full variable domain: DVKVTQSSRYLVKRTGEKVFLECVQDMDHENMFWYRQDPGLGLRLIYFSYDVKMKEKGDIPEGYSVSREKKERFSLILESASTNQTSMYLCASSSWTPGRETQYFGPGTRLLVL.

The chain links TRBV9 to TRBJ2-3; 7 nucleotides align to TRBD2. The CDR3 consists of 16 residues. With 4 bases clipped from V and 2 bases from J, the junction kept 10 bases outside the gene matches. Per germline, CDR1 SGDLS and CDR2 YYNGEE. The CDR3 sequence is CASSFYQSGTTDTQYF. CDR3 nucleotides: TGTGCCAGCAGCTTCTATCAAAGCGGGACCACAGATACGCAGTATTTT.

The gene calls are TRBV2 and TRBJ2-1; 9 bases match TRBD2. Germline V gives CDR1 SNHLY, CDR2 FYNNEI. There are 15 residues in the CDR3. V gave up 2 bases and J gave up 1 base; unmatched junction bases: 0. Here the CDR3 DNA reads TGTGCCAGCAGTGAACTAGCGGGGTCCTACAATGAGCAGTTCTTC. This gives the protein CASSELAGSYNEQFF.

The rearrangement links TRBV28 to TRBJ1-2, with D hard to call. The CDR3 loop spans 14 amino acids. Germline CDR1 is MDHEN and CDR2 is SYDVKM. Trimming stripped 2 bases from V and 3 bases from J, with 10 bases between. The CDR3 loop is CASSLRESDYGYTF. Here the CDR3 DNA reads TGTGCCAGCAGTTTAAGGGAGTCGGACTATGGCTACACCTTC.

Here the CDR3 DNA reads TGCGCCAGCAGCTTGGGAAAGGGACAGGGTAATGAAAAACTGTTTTTT. This gives the protein CASSLGKGQGNEKLFF. J is TRBJ1-4 and V is TRBV5-1; 9 bases fit TRBD1. The CDR3 extends over 16 amino acids. J gave up 4 bases and V 0 bases, and 4 bases lay outside the gene matches. From germline, CDR1 is SGHRS and CDR2 YFSETQ.

The chain recombines TRBV10-2 with TRBJ2-7, with 8 nucleotides matching TRBD1. Trimming at V came to 2 bases and at J to 2 bases, leaving 2 bases not matched to a gene. This CDR3 region has 14 residues. Per the germline V gene, CDR1 is WSHSY and CDR2 is SAAADI. CDR3 in amino acids: CASSEQGATYEQYF. As DNA, the CDR3 is TGCGCCAGCAGTGAGCAGGGGGCCACCTACGAGCAGTACTTC.

This chain links TRBV6-5 with TRBJ2-1, with a tentative D call TRBD1 (6 bases). The germline gives CDR1 MNHEY, CDR2 SVGAGI. V shed 6 bases and J shed 0 bases, with 12 bases lying between them. CDR3 length equals 15 residues. The CDR3 is CASRRDILSYNEQFF. The CDR3 DNA is TGTGCCAGCAGAAGGGACATCCTCTCCTACAATGAGCAGTTCTTC.

The V call is TRBV11-2, the J call TRBJ2-7, with 11 nucleotides matching TRBD2. The junction had 3 bases not matched to a gene; V was cut back by 6 bases and J by 2 bases. CDR3 length equals 14 residues. The germline V gene encodes CDR1 SGHAT and CDR2 FQNNGV. The CDR3 protein is CASRRLAGTYEQYF. The CDR3 nucleotides are TGTGCCAGCAGAAGACTAGCGGGAACCTACGAGCAGTACTTC.

The rearrangement joins TRBV28 to TRBJ2-5; TRBD2 aligns across 12 bases. J gave up 7 bases and V 6 bases, and 12 bases lay outside the gene matches. This CDR3 region has 16 residues. Germline-derived CDR1 and CDR2 are MDHEN and SYDVKM. The CDR3 nucleotides are TGTGCCAGCAGCTCCACCCTAGCGGGGGGGCAGGGGACCCAGTACTTC. Its translation is CASSSTLAGGQGTQYF.

The genes are TRBV4-3 and TRBJ2-2, with a possible D match to TRBD2 (5 bases). Trimming cost V 0 bases and J 2 bases, with 10 bases left between them. Germline V CDR1 and CDR2: LGHNA, YSLEER. The CDR3 totals 16 residues. Written as DNA, the CDR3 is TGCGCCAGCAGCCAAGATGAGGGTTTTAACACCGGGGAGCTGTTTTTT. The encoded protein is CASSQDEGFNTGELFF.

The rearrangement uses TRBV6-6 and TRBJ2-7; 8 positions agree with TRBD2. Losses at the gene ends were 5 bases for V and 6 bases for J; bases not matched to a gene: 3. Germline loops: CDR1 MNHNY, CDR2 SVGAGI (reference sequence). This CDR3 has 12 residues. CDR3 sequence reads: CASSPGRGEQYF. The CDR3 region has the DNA TGTGCCAGCAGTCCCGGGAGGGGCGAGCAGTACTTC.

The rearrangement joins TRBV5-6 to TRBJ1-6, with D possibly TRBD1 on 5 matching bases. Germline V CDR1 and CDR2: SGHDT, YYEEEE. The CDR3 has 16 residues. Trimming stripped 3 bases from V and 3 bases from J, with 13 bases between. The CDR3 region is CASSWRGADYNSPLHF. In nucleotides, the CDR3 is TGTGCCAGCAGCTGGAGGGGAGCGGACTATAATTCACCCCTCCACTTT.